One sample yielded the 6 T cell receptor beta chains listed below, sequenced in a study of blood T cell repertoires in COVID-19. Repertoires were generated with immunoSEQ multiplex PCR, while TCRdb's copy carries only in-frame clones and drops some. The top ten hold 0.6% to 0.8% of the sample, which has 190,000 or so clones, roughly 94% seen once. The sequenced sample consisted of peripheral blood. The receptors stem from a man aged 25-40 years with COVID-19, enrolled during active disease.

Only one count was recorded for this clone. J is TRBJ2-5 and V is TRBV19; possibly TRBD1 for D (5 bases). V lost 5 bases to trimming and J lost 2 bases, with 18 bases between them. Germline V lookup: CDR1 LNHDA, CDR2 SQIVND (reference sequence). This CDR3 is built from 16 residues. The CDR3 DNA is TGTGCCAGTAGTCGACACAGGACGAGCTTTCAAGAGACCCAGTACTTC. This codes for CASSRHRTSFQETQYF.

The chain recombines TRBV10-2 with TRBJ2-7; D call uncertain. CDR1 is WSHSY and CDR2 is SAAADI in the germline V gene. The CDR3 contains 11 residues. V was shortened by 6 bases and J by 0 bases, with 3 bases between the two germline ends. The CDR3 is CASRASYEQYF. The CDR3 nucleotides are TGCGCCAGCAGGGCCTCCTACGAGCAGTACTTC.

The DNA of the CDR3 is TGTGCCAGCTCACCACAGGGGATTGAGAATGAAAAACTGTTTTTT. Translated, it gives CASSPQGIENEKLFF. The chain combines TRBV18 with TRBJ1-4; maybe TRBD1 (5 bases). Trimming shortened V by 1 base and J by 5 bases, and 11 bases separated the two germline ends. Germline values: CDR1 KGHSH, CDR2 LQKENI. The CDR3 has 15 amino acids.

This chain joins TRBV6-5 and TRBJ1-1; perhaps TRBD1 as D (5 bases). V lost 6 bases and J lost 3, with 14 bases in between. The V gene's germline CDR1 is MNHEY and CDR2 SVGAGI. The CDR3 totals 14 residues. The CDR3 DNA follows: TGTGCCAGCAGCCGCGGGGGTGCGGACACTGAAGCTTTCTTT. This encodes CASSRGGADTEAFF.

The chain combines TRBV5-4 with TRBJ1-3; D may be TRBD1 (5 bases). Germline values: CDR1 SGHNT, CDR2 YYREEE (reference sequence). V was shortened by 4 bases and J by 4 bases, with 12 bases between the two germline ends. The length of the CDR3 is 14 residues. The CDR3 sequence is CASSGQGVGNTIYF. The CDR3 coding sequence is TGTGCCAGCAGCGGGCAGGGTGTGGGAAACACCATATATTTT.

This clone was picked up one time. The rearrangement uses TRBV5-1 and TRBJ2-4; 7 bases fit TRBD1. Trimming removed 4 bases from V and 7 bases from J; junction bases left unmatched: 8. Germline lookup yields CDR1 SGHRS and CDR2 YFSETQ. CDR3 length equals 14 residues. Here the CDR3 reads CASSKDRVGNIQYF. DNA for the CDR3: TGCGCCAGCAGCAAAGACAGGGTCGGGAACATTCAGTACTTC.